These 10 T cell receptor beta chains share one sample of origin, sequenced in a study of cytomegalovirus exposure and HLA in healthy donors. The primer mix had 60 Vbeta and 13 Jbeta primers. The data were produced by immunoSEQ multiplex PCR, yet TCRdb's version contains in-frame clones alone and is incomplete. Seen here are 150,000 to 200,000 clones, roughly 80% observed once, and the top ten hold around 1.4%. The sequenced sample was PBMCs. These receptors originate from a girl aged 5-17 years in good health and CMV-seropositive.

The CDR3 here is CASSEGARTGNTIYF. The CDR3 nucleotides read TGTGCCAGCAGTGAGGGGGCGAGAACTGGAAACACCATATATTTT. The chain has TRBV2 and TRBJ1-3, with TRBD1 as a possible D gene (6 bases). Germline CDR1 is SNHLY and CDR2 is FYNNEI. The CDR3 spans 15 residues. V lost 3 bases and J 2 bases, leaving 11 bases between the germline ends.

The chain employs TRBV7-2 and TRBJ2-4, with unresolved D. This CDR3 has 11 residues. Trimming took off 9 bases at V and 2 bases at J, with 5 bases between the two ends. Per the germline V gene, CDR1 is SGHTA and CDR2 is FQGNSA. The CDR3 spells CASSSKNIQYF. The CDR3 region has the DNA TGTGCCAGTTCATCCAAAAACATTCAGTACTTC.

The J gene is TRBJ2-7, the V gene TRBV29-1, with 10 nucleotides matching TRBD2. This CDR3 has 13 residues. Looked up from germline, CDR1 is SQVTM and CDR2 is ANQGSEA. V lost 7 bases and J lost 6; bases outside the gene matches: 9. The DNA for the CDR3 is TGCAGCGCTAGGCTAGCGGGAGCAGGCGAGCAGTACTTC. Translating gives CSARLAGAGEQYF.

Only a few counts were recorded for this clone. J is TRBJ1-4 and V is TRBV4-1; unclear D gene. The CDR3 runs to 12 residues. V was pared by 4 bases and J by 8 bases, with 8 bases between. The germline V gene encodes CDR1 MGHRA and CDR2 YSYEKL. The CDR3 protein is CASSPGWEKLFF. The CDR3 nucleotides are TGCGCCAGCAGCCCAGGTTGGGAAAAACTGTTTTTT.

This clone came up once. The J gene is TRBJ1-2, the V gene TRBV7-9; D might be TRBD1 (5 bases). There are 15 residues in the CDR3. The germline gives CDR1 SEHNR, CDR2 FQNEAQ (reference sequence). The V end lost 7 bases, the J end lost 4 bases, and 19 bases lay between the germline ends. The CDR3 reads CASTPQATVGYGYTF. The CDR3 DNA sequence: TGTGCCAGCACCCCCCAGGCGACAGTCGGCTATGGCTACACCTTC.

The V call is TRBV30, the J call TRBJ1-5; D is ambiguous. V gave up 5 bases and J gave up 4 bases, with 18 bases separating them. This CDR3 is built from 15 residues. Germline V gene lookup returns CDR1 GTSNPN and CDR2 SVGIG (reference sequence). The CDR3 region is CAWRYGGVFNQPQHF. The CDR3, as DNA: TGTGCCTGGCGCTATGGCGGGGTGTTTAATCAGCCCCAGCATTTT.

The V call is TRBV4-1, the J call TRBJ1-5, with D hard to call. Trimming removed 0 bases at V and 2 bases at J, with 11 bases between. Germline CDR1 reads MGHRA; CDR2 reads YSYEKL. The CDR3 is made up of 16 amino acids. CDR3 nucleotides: TGCGCCAGCAGCCAAGATGGAGGGATCGGCAATCAGCCCCAGCATTTT. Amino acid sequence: CASSQDGGIGNQPQHF.

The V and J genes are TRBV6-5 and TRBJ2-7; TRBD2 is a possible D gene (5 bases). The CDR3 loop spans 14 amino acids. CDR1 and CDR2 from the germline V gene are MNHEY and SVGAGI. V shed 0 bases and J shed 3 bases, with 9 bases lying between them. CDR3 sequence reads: CASSYSTADYEQYF. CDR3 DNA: TGTGCCAGCAGTTACTCTACAGCGGACTACGAGCAGTACTTC.

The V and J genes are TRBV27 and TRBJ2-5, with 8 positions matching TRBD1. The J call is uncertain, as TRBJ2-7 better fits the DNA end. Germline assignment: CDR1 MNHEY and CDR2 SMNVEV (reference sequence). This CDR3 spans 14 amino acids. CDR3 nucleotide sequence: TGTGCCAGCAGTTTATCTAGGACAGGGTACGAGCAGTACTTC. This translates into CASSLSRTGYEQYF.

The chain's CDR3 is CASSLGAERKLFF. CDR3 bases: TGTGCCAGCAGCTTAGGGGCTGAAAGAAAACTGTTTTTT. The V and J genes are TRBV7-9 and TRBJ1-4; D is uncertain. V lost 1 base and J 10 bases, leaving 10 bases between the germline ends. The CDR3 length is 13 residues. Germline loops: CDR1 SEHNR, CDR2 FQNEAQ (reference sequence).